These T cell receptor beta chains were read from a single sample in a study of graft-versus-host responses after intestinal transplantation. For these receptors, no antigen is known. Sequenced by immunoSEQ multiplex PCR; TCRdb stores in-frame clones only, minus some. The table includes 75,000 to 100,000 clones, about 90% detected once. The material was unstimulated CD4+ T cells sorted from spleen or lymph node cells, obtained before intestinal transplant. These receptors originate from a human donor who received an intestinal transplant. The CDR3 runs from the conserved cysteine through the conserved F or W. Each record gives: clone size, D gene, J gene, V gene, CDR3 protein, CDR3 DNA. The D gene is left open where the match is weak. Part of the rows lack a size; the others show once, few, many or a class for expanded clones.

clone_size: -; d_call: TRBD2; j_call: TRBJ2-3; v_call: TRBV5-1; cdr3_aa: CASSLGLLAGGKDTQYF; cdr3_nt: TGCGCCAGCAGCTTGGGCCTTCTAGCGGGAGGTAAAGATACGCAGTATTTT
clone_size: -; d_call: -; j_call: TRBJ1-5; v_call: TRBV6-1; cdr3_aa: CAGTLTWTGNQPQHF; cdr3_nt: TGTGCCGGCACCCTGACCTGGACAGGCAATCAGCCCCAGCATTTT
clone_size: -; d_call: -; j_call: TRBJ2-7; v_call: TRBV7-2; cdr3_aa: CASSSGPWDEQYF; cdr3_nt: TGTGCCAGCAGCTCAGGCCCCTGGGACGAGCAGTACTTC
clone_size: few; d_call: TRBD1; j_call: TRBJ2-1; v_call: TRBV2; cdr3_aa: CASRVQGTISYNEQFF; cdr3_nt: TGTGCCAGCAGGGTACAGGGGACAATCTCCTACAATGAGCAGTTCTTC
clone_size: -; d_call: TRBD1; j_call: TRBJ2-2; v_call: TRBV27; cdr3_aa: CASTRGLTGELFF; cdr3_nt: TGTGCCAGCACCAGGGGGCTGACCGGGGAGCTGTTTTTT
clone_size: -; d_call: -; j_call: TRBJ2-7; v_call: TRBV9; cdr3_aa: CASSVDWSVGEQYF; cdr3_nt: TGTGCCAGCAGCGTAGACTGGTCCGTCGGCGAGCAGTACTTC
clone_size: once; d_call: TRBD1; j_call: TRBJ2-1; v_call: TRBV12-5; cdr3_aa: CASGLEDRSSYNEQFF; cdr3_nt: TGTGCTAGTGGTTTGGAGGACAGGAGCTCCTACAATGAGCAGTTCTTC
clone_size: -; d_call: TRBD2; j_call: TRBJ2-3; v_call: TRBV28; cdr3_aa: CATTLAGGPGLDTQYF; cdr3_nt: TGTGCCACCACACTAGCGGGAGGGCCTGGGCTAGATACGCAGTATTTT
clone_size: -; d_call: -; j_call: TRBJ1-1; v_call: TRBV6-5; cdr3_aa: CASSYRQLAEAFF; cdr3_nt: TGTGCCAGCAGTTACCGACAACTGGCTGAAGCTTTCTTT
clone_size: -; d_call: -; j_call: TRBJ1-1; v_call: TRBV7-2; cdr3_aa: CASSLAIGGNTEAFF; cdr3_nt: TGTGCCAGCAGCTTAGCGATAGGAGGGAACACTGAAGCTTTCTTT
clone_size: -; d_call: TRBD2; j_call: TRBJ2-6; v_call: TRBV7-2; cdr3_aa: CASTIRLAGPSGANVLTF; cdr3_nt: TGTGCCAGCACCATTCGACTAGCGGGTCCCTCTGGGGCCAACGTCCTGACTTTC
clone_size: -; d_call: -; j_call: TRBJ2-1; v_call: TRBV5-1; cdr3_aa: CASSLGLTYYNEQFF; cdr3_nt: TGCGCCAGCAGCTTGGGTCTAACCTATTACAATGAGCAGTTCTTC
clone_size: -; d_call: TRBD2; j_call: TRBJ2-3; v_call: TRBV5-1; cdr3_aa: CASSLSGSQDTQYF; cdr3_nt: TGCGCCAGCAGCTTGAGCGGGAGTCAAGATACGCAGTATTTT
clone_size: -; d_call: TRBD2; j_call: TRBJ2-1; v_call: TRBV5-1; cdr3_aa: CASSLGLAENYNEQFF; cdr3_nt: TGCGCCAGCAGCTTGGGACTAGCGGAAAACTACAATGAGCAGTTCTTC
clone_size: once; d_call: TRBD2; j_call: TRBJ2-2; v_call: TRBV9; cdr3_aa: CASSKTGGSGTGELFF; cdr3_nt: TGTGCCAGCAGCAAAACCGGGGGGTCGGGCACCGGGGAGCTGTTTTTT
clone_size: -; d_call: TRBD1; j_call: TRBJ2-7; v_call: TRBV6-1; cdr3_aa: CATPGQGSYEQYF; cdr3_nt: TGTGCCACTCCGGGACAGGGATCCTACGAGCAGTACTTC
clone_size: -; d_call: TRBD1; j_call: TRBJ2-7; v_call: TRBV5-4; cdr3_aa: CASATGPSYEQYF; cdr3_nt: TGTGCCAGCGCGACAGGGCCCTCCTACGAGCAGTACTTC
clone_size: -; d_call: TRBD2; j_call: TRBJ2-1; v_call: TRBV14; cdr3_aa: CASSQAGLAGLNYNEQFF; cdr3_nt: TGTGCCAGCAGCCAAGCGGGACTAGCGGGGTTAAATTACAATGAGCAGTTCTTC
clone_size: -; d_call: -; j_call: TRBJ1-2; v_call: TRBV28; cdr3_aa: CASSLGGQNYGYTF; cdr3_nt: TGTGCCAGCAGTTTAGGGGGACAAAACTATGGCTACACCTTC